A selection of T cell receptor beta chains follows, all from one sample in a study of technical replicates of blood from a handful of donors. The assay was immunoSEQ multiplex PCR, and TCRdb's table has in-frame clones only and misses some. The sample lists under 85,000 clones; around 90% were seen once. Material: T cells isolated from PBMCs. The receptors originated from a human donor in good health. The CDR3 runs from the conserved cysteine through the conserved F or W. D genes are given only for firm matches. Only part of the rows carry a size: once, few, many, or a class if the clone is expanded.

. . TRBJ1-5 TRBV7-2 CASSLLQVGNQPQHF TGTGCCAGCAGCTTATTGCAGGTCGGCAATCAGCCCCAGCATTTT
. TRBD1 TRBJ2-5 TRBV6-1 CATLRGLQETQYF TGTGCCACCTTAAGGGGGCTCCAAGAGACCCAGTACTTC
. TRBD1 TRBJ1-4 TRBV5-1 CASSQAGQENEKLFF TGCGCCAGCAGCCAAGCGGGACAGGAGAATGAAAAACTGTTTTTT
. TRBD1 TRBJ1-2 TRBV27 CASSPGDSKGYTF TGTGCCAGCAGTCCTGGGGACAGTAAGGGCTACACCTTC
. . TRBJ2-1 TRBV28 CASSPRLTHYNEQFF TGTGCCAGCAGTCCACGACTCACACACTACAATGAGCAGTTCTTC
once . TRBJ2-6 TRBV5-5 CASSLGSIGVGANVLTF TGTGCCAGCAGCTTGGGGAGCATCGGGGTCGGGGCCAACGTCCTGACTTTC
once . TRBJ2-2 TRBV5-4 CASSITGAGELFF TGTGCCAGCAGTATTACAGGCGCAGGGGAGCTGTTTTTT
few . TRBJ2-5 TRBV4-1 CASSQLDGEYQETQYF TGCGCCAGCAGCCAACTAGACGGGGAGTACCAAGAGACCCAGTACTTC
. TRBD2 TRBJ2-1 TRBV7-9 CASSSRTSGNSEQFF TGTGCCAGCAGCTCCCGGACTAGCGGGAATAGTGAGCAGTTCTTC
. TRBD2 TRBJ2-1 TRBV11-2 CASSSVAGYNEQFF TGTGCCAGCAGCTCCGTAGCGGGTTACAATGAGCAGTTCTTC
once . TRBJ1-1 TRBV6-5 CASSYSGQEAFF TGTGCCAGCAGTTACTCCGGACAAGAAGCTTTCTTT
. . TRBJ2-7 TRBV7-9 CASSARDPRYEQYF TGTGCCAGCAGCGCCCGGGATCCCAGGTACGAGCAGTACTTC
. TRBD2 TRBJ2-1 TRBV23-1 CASSQSQAGGQGEQFF TGCGCCAGCAGTCAATCTCAAGCGGGAGGGCAGGGTGAGCAGTTCTTC
. . TRBJ1-5 TRBV30 CAWSVSQGNQPQHF TGTGCCTGGAGTGTTAGTCAAGGCAATCAGCCCCAGCATTTT
. . TRBJ2-5 TRBV7-9 CASSSPRGRGVETQYF TGTGCCAGCAGCTCCCCCCGGGGCAGGGGGGTGGAGACCCAGTACTTC
. TRBD1 TRBJ2-1 TRBV2 CASSDGTGYNEQFF TGTGCCAGCAGTGATGGGACAGGGTACAATGAGCAGTTCTTC
once . TRBJ2-1 TRBV9 CASSVDPGVTVNEQFF TGTGCCAGCAGCGTAGATCCCGGAGTTACGGTCAATGAGCAGTTCTTC
once . TRBJ1-1 TRBV7-9 CASSLVASEAFF TGTGCCAGCAGCTTAGTTGCTAGCGAAGCTTTCTTT
. . TRBJ1-1 TRBV9 CASSHNPAKEMNTEAFF TGTGCCAGCAGCCATAATCCTGCAAAGGAGATGAACACTGAAGCTTTCTTT
once . TRBJ2-3 TRBV2 CASSGQVTSTDTQYF TGTGCCAGCAGTGGACAGGTTACTAGCACAGATACGCAGTATTTT
few . TRBJ1-1 TRBV9 CASSVEEVGDTEAFF TGTGCCAGCAGCGTAGAGGAGGTCGGGGACACTGAAGCTTTCTTT
once TRBD2 TRBJ2-7 TRBV14 CASSPGLAHEQYF TGTGCCAGCAGCCCCGGACTAGCTCACGAGCAGTACTTC
. TRBD1 TRBJ1-1 TRBV27 CASSNPRDRGPEHYLNTEAFF TGTGCCAGCAGTAATCCCCGGGACAGGGGGCCGGAACATTACCTGAACACTGAAGCTTTCTTT
. . TRBJ1-5 TRBV6-5 CASRVDRYSNQPQHF TGTGCCAGCAGAGTAGACAGGTATAGCAATCAGCCCCAGCATTTT
. . TRBJ2-5 TRBV6-5 CASSWGPEGGETQYF TGTGCCAGCAGCTGGGGACCCGAGGGGGGGGAGACCCAGTACTTC
. TRBD2 TRBJ2-3 TRBV28 CASSLGGSTDTQYF TGTGCCAGCAGTTTGGGGGGGAGCACAGATACGCAGTATTTT
. . TRBJ2-2 TRBV28 CASIGRVYTGELFF TGTGCCAGCATCGGCCGGGTATACACCGGGGAGCTGTTTTTT
. TRBD1 TRBJ2-2 TRBV19 CASSRQGKNTGELFF TGTGCCAGTAGTAGACAGGGGAAAAACACCGGGGAGCTGTTTTTT
. . TRBJ2-5 TRBV19 CASSIVGEETQYF TGTGCCAGTAGTATAGTCGGGGAGGAGACCCAGTACTTC
. TRBD1 TRBJ2-1 TRBV27 CASSLGATGGGTNEQFF TGTGCCAGCAGTTTGGGGGCGACAGGGGGAGGGACCAATGAGCAGTTCTTC
. . TRBJ1-5 TRBV7-2 CASSSTGSPQHF TGTGCCAGCAGCTCAACAGGGTCGCCCCAGCATTTT
once TRBD1 TRBJ2-7 TRBV10-3 CAISEIGQGYYEQYF TGTGCCATCAGTGAGATAGGACAGGGATACTACGAGCAGTACTTC
few . TRBJ1-1 TRBV6-5 CASKGVTEAFF TGTGCCAGCAAAGGGGTAACTGAAGCTTTCTTT
once TRBD2 TRBJ2-2 TRBV30 CAWSVAGGYTGELFF TGTGCCTGGAGTGTAGCGGGAGGATACACCGGGGAGCTGTTTTTT
once . TRBJ2-7 TRBV6-1 CASVSSPVYEQYF TGTGCCAGCGTATCGTCCCCCGTCTACGAGCAGTACTTC
. . TRBJ2-7 TRBV7-7 CASSLQASYEQYF TGTGCCAGCAGCTTACAAGCATCTTACGAGCAGTACTTC
. . TRBJ1-1 TRBV15 CATSRDRANTEAFF TGTGCCACCAGCAGAGATCGCGCGAACACTGAAGCTTTCTTT
. . TRBJ1-2 TRBV7-9 CASSTTANYGYTF TGTGCCAGCAGCACGACAGCGAACTATGGCTACACCTTC
. TRBD1 TRBJ1-5 TRBV15 CATSRGTGGISNQPQHF TGTGCCACCAGCAGAGGGACAGGGGGAATTAGCAATCAGCCCCAGCATTTT
. . TRBJ2-5 TRBV5-1 CASSLGWLAETQYF TGCGCCAGCAGCTTGGGATGGCTAGCTGAGACCCAGTACTTC
. . TRBJ2-7 TRBV11-3 CASMGGTAYEQYF TGTGCCAGCATGGGGGGTACCGCCTACGAGCAGTACTTC
. . TRBJ1-4 TRBV7-9 CASSLNYRGVEEKLFF TGTGCCAGCAGCTTAAATTATCGGGGAGTGGAAGAAAAACTGTTTTTT
. . TRBJ1-2 TRBV4-3 CASSQEMVWDIRSSYYGYTF TGCGCCAGCAGCCAAGAGATGGTTTGGGACATTCGGTCCTCGTACTATGGCTACACCTTC